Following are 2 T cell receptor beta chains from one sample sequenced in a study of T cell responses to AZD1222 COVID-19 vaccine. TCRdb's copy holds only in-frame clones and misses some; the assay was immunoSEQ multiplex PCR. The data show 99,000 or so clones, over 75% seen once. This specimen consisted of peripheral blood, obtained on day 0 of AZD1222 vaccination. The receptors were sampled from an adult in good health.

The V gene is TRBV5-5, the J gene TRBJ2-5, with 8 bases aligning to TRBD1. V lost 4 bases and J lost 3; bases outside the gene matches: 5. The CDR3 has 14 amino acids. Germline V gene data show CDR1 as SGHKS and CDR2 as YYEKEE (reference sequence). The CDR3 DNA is TGTGCCAGCAGCCCACCGGGACAGGAAGAGACCCAGTACTTC. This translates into CASSPPGQEETQYF.

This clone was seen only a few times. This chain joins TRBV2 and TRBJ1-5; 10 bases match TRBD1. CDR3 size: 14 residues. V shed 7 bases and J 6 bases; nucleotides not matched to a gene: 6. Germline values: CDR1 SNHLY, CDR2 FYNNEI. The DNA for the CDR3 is TGTGCCAGCATAGGACAGGGGGAGGGTCAGCCCCAGCATTTT. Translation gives CASIGQGEGQPQHF.